This T cell receptor (beta chain) appears in the sequencing data of a study of T cell responses to AZD1222 COVID-19 vaccine (dated by TCRdb to the early 2020s). In the study overall: TCR sequencing covered roughly 230 trial participants: some 210 given two doses of AZD1222 and about 26 given two doses of MenACWY control vaccine. Trial participants were enrolled by age into subgroups of 18-55, 56-69 and 70-plus years, and around 150, 28 and 57 TCR-sequenced participants, respectively, were included in these subgroups.

V and J are truncated by 1 base and 5 bases respectively, leaving an intervening sequence of 9 bases. Inclusive of the bounding cysteine and phenylalanine, the CDR3 is 13 residues long. Only the CDR3 part of the read is kept: 39 bases, read in frame from the first base. From a lookup of the germline V gene, CDR1 and CDR2 are SGHRS and YFSETQ. What the research found in general, with its limitations: In the small 56-69-year group, the increase in depth fell short of significance, most likely because of low power. CD4 TCRs associated with the vaccine covered the entire spike protein, and the dominant responses were in regions 160-218 and 743-854. Participants were mostly white British and included more females than males, and it was suggested by the authors that clonal diversity may have been underestimated. Conclusions about previously exposed vaccinees are limited because only 6 or 7 AZD1222 recipients were SARS-CoV-2 seropositive at baseline. Because no samples from the day 14 peak response were available, repertoires could be characterized only after the peak T cell response. Nearly half of unique spike-specific TCRs reportedly recognized epitopes outside regions mutated in the B.1.351 and B.1.1.7 variants. After two AZD1222 doses, both the breadth and the depth of spike-specific TCRs were significantly higher than at day 0 and than in MenACWY recipients.

Per the publication, the time point label means: about 28 days (+/-7) after the second vaccine dose. AZD1222 recipients with second doses at about 4 weeks or about 12 weeks were pooled, because spike-specific TCR depth and breadth did not differ between schedules. The vaccinee samples were drawn from two UK trials, COV001 and COV002, one of which was a single-blind randomized controlled phase 2/3 trial testing AZD1222 (ChAdOx1 nCoV-19) in healthy adults. For TCRbeta chain sequencing, PBMC samples from trial participants were taken at day 0 and at day 28 after the second dose. The CDR3 regions of human TCRbeta chains were subjected to immunosequencing. Regarding the original processing steps: TCRs in the repertoires were compared against a reference library of SARS-CoV-2-specific TCRs that had been generated with the MIRA antigen-specificity platform. Breadth meant the fraction of unique TCRs that were SARS-CoV-2-associated, whereas depth meant the fraction of total T cells that were SARS-CoV-2-associated. Using the MIRA data, each spike-specific TCR was assigned both to the spike region to which the TCR was reactive and to a CD4 or CD8 class. Log10-transformed breadth and depth values were compared by one-way ANOVA with Sidak's multiple comparisons tests. TCRdb obtained this table from immuneACCESS and retained in-frame rearrangements with V and J assigned. These tables miss some clones; where compared with another copy, unresolved V genes account for less than half of the shortfall, and the remainder is unexplained. Clone size and the V and J calls come from that table; the DNA yielded D and trimming. Across this sample there are roughly 140,000 clones, with approximately 87% seen only once. The leading ten clones occupy approximately 9% of the sample.

For this clone: It lacks a known antigen. Base qualities are missing; no much larger clone stands one base away.

This specimen consisted of peripheral blood, obtained 28 days after the second AZD1222 dose. The chain couples TRBV5-1 to TRBJ2-5, with the D gene too uncertain to name. The sequence was obtained from an adult who received the AZD1222 COVID-19 vaccine. The CDR3 in this case is CASSLFGDETQYF. The nucleotide sequence reads TGCGCCAGCAGCTTGTTTGGCGATGAGACCCAGTACTTC. The CDR3 plus the reference TRBV5-1 and TRBJ2-5 genes for the other parts give the full variable domain: KAGVTQTPRYLIKTRGQQVTLSCSPISGHRSVSWYQQTPGQGLQFLFEYFSETQRNKGNFPGRFSGRQFSNSRSEMNVSTLELGDSALYLCASSLFGDETQYFGPGTRLLVL.